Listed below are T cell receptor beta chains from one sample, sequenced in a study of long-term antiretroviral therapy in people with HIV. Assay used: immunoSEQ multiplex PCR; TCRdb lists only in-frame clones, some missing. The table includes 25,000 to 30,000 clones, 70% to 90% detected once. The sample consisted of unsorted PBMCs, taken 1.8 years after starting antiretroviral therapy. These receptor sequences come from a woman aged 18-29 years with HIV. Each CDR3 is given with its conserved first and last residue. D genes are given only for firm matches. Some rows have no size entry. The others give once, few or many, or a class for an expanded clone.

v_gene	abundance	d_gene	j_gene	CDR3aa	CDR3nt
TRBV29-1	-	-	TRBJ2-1	CSVEDLGRSLNEQFF	TGCAGCGTTGAAGATCTCGGCAGATCACTAAATGAGCAGTTCTTC
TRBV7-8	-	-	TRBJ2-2	CASSLGRAVGELFF	TGTGCCAGCAGCTTAGGGAGGGCGGTCGGGGAGCTGTTTTTT
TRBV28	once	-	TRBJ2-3	CASSFTGEADTQYF	TGTGCCAGCAGTTTTACGGGAGAAGCAGATACGCAGTATTTT
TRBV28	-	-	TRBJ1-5	CASTPHGGNQPQHF	TGTGCCAGCACTCCCCACGGGGGTAATCAGCCCCAGCATTTT
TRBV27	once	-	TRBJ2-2	CASSPDFTGELFF	TGTGCCAGCAGTCCCGATTTCACCGGGGAGCTGTTTTTT
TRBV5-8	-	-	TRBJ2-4	CASSFSGVLSYLNIQYF	TGTGCCAGCAGTTTCAGTGGGGTTCTTTCGTATTTAAACATTCAGTACTTC
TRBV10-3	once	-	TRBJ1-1	CAISAQGRRNTEAFF	TGTGCCATCAGTGCCCAGGGACGAAGGAACACTGAAGCTTTCTTT
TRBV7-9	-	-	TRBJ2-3	CASSLEQLADTQYF	TGTGCCAGCAGCTTAGAACAGCTCGCGGATACGCAGTATTTT
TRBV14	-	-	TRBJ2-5	CASSQGVGQGTQYF	TGTGCCAGCAGCCAAGGGGTTGGTCAGGGGACCCAGTACTTC
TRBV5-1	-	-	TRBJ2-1	CASSFGGEQFF	TGCGCCAGCAGCTTTGGAGGTGAGCAGTTCTTC
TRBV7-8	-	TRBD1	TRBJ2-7	CASSRGQASYEQYF	TGTGCCAGCAGCAGAGGACAGGCCTCCTACGAGCAGTACTTC
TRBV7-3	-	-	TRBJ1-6	CASSLSQNNSPLHF	TGTGCCAGCAGCTTATCACAGAATAATTCACCCCTCCACTTT
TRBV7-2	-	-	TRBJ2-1	CASSFETVGWRDNEQFF	TGTGCCAGCAGCTTTGAGACGGTAGGGTGGCGGGACAATGAGCAGTTCTTC
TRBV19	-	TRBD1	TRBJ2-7	CASSTGQGQLGQYF	TGTGCCAGTAGTACCGGACAGGGGCAACTGGGGCAGTACTTC
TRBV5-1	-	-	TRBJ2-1	CASSLEGSPLGNEQFF	TGCGCCAGCAGCTTGGAAGGTTCACCGCTCGGGAATGAGCAGTTCTTC
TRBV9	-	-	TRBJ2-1	CASSVVGGGAYNEQFF	TGTGCCAGCAGCGTAGTGGGGGGGGGCGCCTACAATGAGCAGTTCTTC
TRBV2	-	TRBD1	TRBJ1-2	CASNTDDRAYGYTF	TGTGCCAGCAATACTGACGACAGGGCCTATGGCTACACCTTC
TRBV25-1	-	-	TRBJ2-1	CASRGEAYNEQFF	TGTGCCAGCAGGGGGGAAGCCTACAATGAGCAGTTCTTC
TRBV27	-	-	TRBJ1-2	CASSLQGNYGYTF	TGTGCCAGCAGTTTACAGGGCAACTATGGCTACACCTTC
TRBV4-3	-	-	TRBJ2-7	CASSQVGTDNSYEQYF	TGCGCCAGCAGCCAGGTTGGGACGGATAATTCCTACGAGCAGTACTTC
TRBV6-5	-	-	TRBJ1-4	CASSYVSGAGEKLFF	TGTGCCAGCAGTTACGTTTCGGGGGCGGGAGAAAAACTGTTTTTT
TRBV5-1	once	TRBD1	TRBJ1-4	CASSRQGREKLFF	TGCGCCAGCAGCCGACAGGGGCGGGAAAAACTGTTTTTT
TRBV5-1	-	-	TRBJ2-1	CASSWSRGRDEQFF	TGCGCCAGCAGCTGGAGCCGGGGGCGGGATGAGCAGTTCTTC
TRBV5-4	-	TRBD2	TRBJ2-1	CASSLAWTSGGGSEQFF	TGTGCCAGCAGCTTGGCGTGGACTAGCGGAGGGGGGAGTGAGCAGTTCTTC
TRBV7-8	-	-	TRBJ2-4	CASSTGTEIQYF	TGTGCCAGCAGCACCGGGACTGAGATTCAGTACTTC
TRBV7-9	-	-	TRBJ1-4	CASSPPARGVNEKLFF	TGTGCCAGCAGCCCACCCGCTCGGGGGGTCAATGAAAAACTGTTTTTT
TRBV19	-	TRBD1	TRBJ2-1	CASSIYTRDRGQDEQFF	TGTGCCAGTAGTATATATACCAGGGACAGGGGGCAGGATGAGCAGTTCTTC
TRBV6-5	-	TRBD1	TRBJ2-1	CASSQTGDYNEQFF	TGTGCCAGCAGTCAGACAGGGGACTACAATGAGCAGTTCTTC
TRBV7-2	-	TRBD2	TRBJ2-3	CASSIVAGEADTQYF	TGTGCCAGCAGCATAGTAGCGGGAGAGGCAGATACGCAGTATTTT
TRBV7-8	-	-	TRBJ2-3	CASSPRRTDTQYF	TGTGCCAGCAGCCCCCGGCGCACAGATACGCAGTATTTT
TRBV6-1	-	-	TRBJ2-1	CASSWDGNNEQFF	TGTGCCAGCAGTTGGGACGGAAACAATGAGCAGTTCTTC
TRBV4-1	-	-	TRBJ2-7	CASSRIGPTYEQYF	TGCGCCAGCAGCCGTATAGGTCCTACCTACGAGCAGTACTTC
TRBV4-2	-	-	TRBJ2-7	CASSQARQAPGNYEQYF	TGTGCCAGCAGCCAAGCTCGACAGGCCCCAGGGAACTACGAGCAGTACTTC
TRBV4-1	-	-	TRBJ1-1	CASSQDRRNTEAFF	TGCGCCAGCAGCCAAGACCGTCGGAACACTGAAGCTTTCTTT
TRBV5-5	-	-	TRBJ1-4	CASSIGHADTGEKLFF	TGTGCCAGCAGCATCGGACATGCTGATACCGGTGAAAAACTGTTTTTT
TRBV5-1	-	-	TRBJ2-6	CASSLAIGANVLTF	TGCGCCAGCAGCTTGGCCATAGGGGCCAACGTCCTGACTTTC
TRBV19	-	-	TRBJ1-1	CASSPEVLNTEAFF	TGTGCCAGTAGTCCGGAGGTACTGAACACTGAAGCTTTCTTT
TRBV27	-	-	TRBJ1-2	CASSFGRGNYGYTF	TGTGCCAGCAGTTTTGGACGGGGAAACTATGGCTACACCTTC
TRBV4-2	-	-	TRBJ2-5	CASSQRGFGLSQETQYF	TGTGCCAGCAGCCAAAGGGGGTTCGGATTGAGCCAAGAGACCCAGTACTTC
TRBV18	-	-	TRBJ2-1	CASSPGDRRDEQFF	TGTGCCAGCTCACCAGGTGACAGGAGGGATGAGCAGTTCTTC
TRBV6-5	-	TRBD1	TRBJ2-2	CASSRTGGFTGELFF	TGTGCCAGCAGTAGGACAGGGGGCTTTACCGGGGAGCTGTTTTTT
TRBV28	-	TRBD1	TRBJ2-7	CASSSGTGFYEQYF	TGTGCCAGCAGTTCCGGGACAGGGTTCTACGAGCAGTACTTC
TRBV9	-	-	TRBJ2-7	CASSVEGHSSYEQYF	TGTGCCAGCAGCGTAGAAGGGCATAGCTCCTACGAGCAGTACTTC
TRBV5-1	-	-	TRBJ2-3	CASSLSSNYIDTQYF	TGCGCCAGCAGCTTGTCTAGCAACTATATAGATACGCAGTATTTT
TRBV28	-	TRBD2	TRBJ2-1	CASKGLADYNEQFF	TGTGCCAGCAAGGGACTAGCGGATTACAATGAGCAGTTCTTC
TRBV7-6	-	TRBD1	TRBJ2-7	CASSYRGGKNEQYF	TGTGCCAGCAGCTATCGAGGGGGCAAGAACGAGCAGTACTTC
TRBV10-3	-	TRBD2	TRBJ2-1	CAISGLSGGRDTYNEQFF	TGTGCCATCAGTGGTCTTTCTGGCGGGAGGGATACCTACAATGAGCAGTTCTTC
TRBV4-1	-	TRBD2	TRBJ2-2	CASSQRGGGAGELFF	TGCGCCAGCAGCCAGCGCGGGGGGGGTGCCGGGGAGCTGTTTTTT
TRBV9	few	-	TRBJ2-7	CASSVVPRPSYEQYF	TGTGCCAGCAGCGTAGTCCCGAGGCCTTCCTACGAGCAGTACTTC
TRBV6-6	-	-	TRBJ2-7	CASDTGARSLYF	TGTGCCAGCGACACCGGGGCGAGAAGTTTGTACTTC
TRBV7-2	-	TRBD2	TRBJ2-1	CASSLVFASGQYNEQFF	TGTGCCAGCAGCTTAGTCTTCGCTAGCGGGCAATACAATGAGCAGTTCTTC
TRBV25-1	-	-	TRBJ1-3	CASSAPGNTIYF	TGTGCCAGCAGTGCACCCGGAAACACCATATATTTT
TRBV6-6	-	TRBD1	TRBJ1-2	CASSRPGTGGFGGYTF	TGTGCCAGCAGTCGACCCGGGACAGGGGGGTTTGGCGGCTACACCTTC
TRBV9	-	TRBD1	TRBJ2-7	CASSVGGQDYEQYF	TGTGCCAGCAGCGTAGGGGGACAGGACTACGAGCAGTACTTC
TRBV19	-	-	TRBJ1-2	CASRPQPIQLWGYTF	TGTGCCAGTAGGCCCCAACCCATCCAACTATGGGGCTACACCTTC
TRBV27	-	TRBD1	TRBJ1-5	CASRGGQGGTSNQPQHF	TGTGCCAGCAGGGGGGGACAGGGAGGGACTAGCAATCAGCCCCAGCATTTT
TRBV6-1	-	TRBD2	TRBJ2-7	CASSDEGLAGGYEQYF	TGTGCCAGCAGTGACGAAGGACTAGCGGGAGGGTACGAGCAGTACTTC
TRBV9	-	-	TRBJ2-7	CASSVRTDFYEQYF	TGTGCCAGCAGCGTACGGACGGACTTCTACGAGCAGTACTTC
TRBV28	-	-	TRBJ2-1	CAAWGNSLFNEQFF	TGTGCCGCTTGGGGAAATAGCCTGTTCAATGAGCAGTTCTTC
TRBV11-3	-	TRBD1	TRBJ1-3	CASSFTGDGNTIYF	TGTGCCAGCAGCTTTACAGGGGATGGAAACACCATATATTTT